Below are 16 T cell receptor beta chains sequenced from a single sample in a study of cytomegalovirus exposure and HLA in healthy donors. 13 Jbeta primers and 60 Vbeta primers were used for the PCR. Clones were read by immunoSEQ multiplex PCR, and TCRdb kept only the in-frame ones, dropping some. Of under 150,000 clones detected, under 80% appear once; the ten largest clones hold more than 3.5%. Sequencing was carried out using PBMCs. The origin of the receptors is a middle-aged woman in good health and CMV-seropositive.

This clone was seen only a few times. One end of the junction fails to match germline, which may point to a read error. The chain recombines TRBV7-7 with TRBJ2-5, with D possibly being TRBD2 (7 bases). The CDR3 is 15 amino acids. Germline CDR1 is SSHAT and CDR2 is FNYEAQ (reference sequence). CDR3 coding DNA: TGTGCTAGCAGCGTCCGGGGGGCTACCCAAGAGACCCAGTACTTC. Translated: CASSVRGATQETQYF. The complete variable domain, with remaining parts taken from reference TRBV7-7 and TRBJ2-5, reads GAGVSQSPRYKVTKRGQDVTLRCDPISSHATLYWYQQALGQGPEFLTYFNYEAQPDKSGLPSDRFSAERPEGSISTLTIQRTEQRDSAMYRCASSVRGATQETQYFGPGTRLLVL.

This clone was seen once. One end of the junction does not line up with germline, which may come from a read error. The genes are TRBV7-7 and TRBJ2-2; D possibly corresponds to TRBD1 (5 bases). Germline-derived CDR1 and CDR2 are SSHAT and FNYEAQ (reference sequence). The CDR3 sequence is 13 residues long. CDR3: CASRALNTGELFF. The CDR3, as DNA: TGTGCTAGCAGGGCTTTGAACACCGGGGAGCTGTTTTTT.

The CDR3 reads CASSFDRGQPQHF. As DNA, the CDR3 is TGTGCCAGCAGTTTCGACAGGGGTCAGCCCCAGCATTTT. The chain is built from TRBV6-6 and TRBJ1-5; TRBD1 aligns across 8 bases. With V trimmed by 4 bases and J by 6 bases, 2 bases remained unmatched. There are 13 residues in the CDR3. Germline CDR1 is MNHNY and CDR2 is SVGAGI (reference sequence).

The V call is TRBV7-8, the J call TRBJ2-7; D is unresolved. Trimming removed 8 bases at V and 0 bases at J, with 14 bases between. The CDR3 contains 14 residues. Germline CDR1 and CDR2: SGHVS and FQNEAQ. CDR3 region: CASLSSASSYEQYF. The DNA for the CDR3 is TGTGCCAGCTTGTCCAGCGCGTCCTCCTACGAGCAGTACTTC. Looking up the rest from reference TRBV7-8 and TRBJ2-7 gives the full variable domain: GAGVSQSPRYKVAKRGQDVALRCDPISGHVSLFWYQQALGQGPEFLTYFQNEAQLDKSGLPSDRFFAERPEGSVSTLKIQRTQQEDSAVYLCASLSSASSYEQYFGPGTRLTVT.

The chain joins TRBV2 to TRBJ2-7, with D perhaps TRBD2 (5 bases). The CDR3 spans 12 residues. Germline values: CDR1 SNHLY, CDR2 FYNNEI. The V end was cut by 8 bases, the J end by 6 bases, with 14 bases between. CDR3 in DNA: TGTGCCAGCTGGGAGATATCGAGCGAGCAGTACTTC. It encodes CASWEISSEQYF.

The chain's CDR3 is CASSTGQGAGELFF. Here the CDR3 DNA reads TGCGCCAGCAGCACAGGACAGGGGGCTGGGGAGCTGTTTTTT. The chain joins TRBV5-1 to TRBJ2-2, with 11 bases fitting TRBD1. Germline values: CDR1 SGHRS, CDR2 YFSETQ. Unmatched junction bases numbered 4, after V lost 4 bases and J lost 8 bases. The CDR3 is made up of 14 amino acids.

The chain has TRBV11-2 and TRBJ2-7; 9 nucleotides line up with TRBD2. Germline values: CDR1 SGHAT, CDR2 FQNNGV. This CDR3 has 16 residues. After removal of 2 bases from V and 3 bases from J, the junction contained 8 bases not matched to a gene. The DNA of the CDR3 is TGTGCCAGCAGCTTATTGTCCGGGACTAGCTACTACGAGCAGTACTTC. The encoded protein is CASSLLSGTSYYEQYF.

The chain employs TRBV6-1 and TRBJ2-7, with 7 bases lining up with TRBD2. Germline CDR1 and CDR2: MNHNS and SASEGT. J was trimmed by 6 bases and V by 3 bases; bases with no gene match: 8. The length of the CDR3 is 14 residues. CDR3 in DNA: TGTGCCAGCAGTGAGGGCGGGAGTCTAGGCGAGCAGTACTTC. Its protein product is CASSEGGSLGEQYF.

This clone was counted a few times. This chain uses TRBV13 with TRBJ2-4; perhaps TRBD1 as D (7 bases). The CDR3 is 15 amino acids. V lost 5 bases, J lost 2 bases, and 13 bases lay in between. Germline CDR1 reads PRHDT; CDR2 reads FYEKMQ (reference sequence). In DNA form, the CDR3 reads TGTGCCAGCAGCCAGGGGGGACTGCCCAAAAACATTCAGTACTTC. Translation gives CASSQGGLPKNIQYF.

This clone has more than one count but fewer than ten. The rearrangement links TRBV29-1 to TRBJ2-1; 9 bases are a match to TRBD1. V was clipped by 3 bases and J by 5 bases; unmatched bases: 2. The CDR3 runs 13 residues. The germline V gene has CDR1 SQVTM and CDR2 ANQGSEA. The CDR3 sequence: CSVDRTGDNEQFF. CDR3 sequence (DNA): TGCAGCGTTGATAGGACAGGGGACAATGAGCAGTTCTTC.

V usage is TRBV15 and J usage is TRBJ1-5; no reliable D call. V lost 3 bases, J lost 0 bases, and 12 bases lay in between. Germline V CDR1 and CDR2: LNHNV, YYDKDF (reference sequence). The CDR3 length is 16 residues. DNA of the CDR3: TGTGCCACCAGCAGTGATAGACGGGATAGCAATCAGCCCCAGCATTTT. It translates to CATSSDRRDSNQPQHF. The full variable domain, in which reference TRBV15 and TRBJ1-5 provide the parts outside the CDR3, is DAMVIQNPRYQVTQFGKPVTLSCSQTLNHNVMYWYQQKSSQAPKLLFHYYDKDFNNEADTPDNFQSRRPNTSFCFLDIRSPGLGDTAMYLCATSSDRRDSNQPQHFGDGTRLSIL.

This sequence joins TRBV18 and TRBJ2-5; possibly TRBD2 for D (6 bases). Germline-derived CDR1 and CDR2 are KGHSH and LQKENI. Trimming pared 0 bases from V and 2 bases from J, leaving 10 bases between. The CDR3 loop spans 15 amino acids. Written as DNA, the CDR3 is TGTGCCAGCTCACCACCTCGGGACTCACAAGAGACCCAGTACTTC. This sequence encodes CASSPPRDSQETQYF.

The chain recombines TRBV10-3 with TRBJ2-1, with TRBD2 matching over 11 bases. Germline CDR1 and CDR2: ENHRY and SYGVKD. The trim removed 4 bases at V and 3 bases at J, leaving 8 bases unmatched. CDR3 length: 17 amino acids. CDR3 sequence: CAISAASGGPSYNEQFF. The CDR3, as DNA: TGTGCCATCAGTGCGGCTAGCGGGGGGCCCAGCTACAATGAGCAGTTCTTC.

The gene calls are TRBV6-1 and TRBJ1-2; D remains ambiguous. Trimming left V 5 bases short and J 8 bases short, with 15 bases between. The length of the CDR3 is 13 residues. Germline lookup yields CDR1 MNHNS and CDR2 SASEGT. The CDR3 nucleotides read TGTGCCAGCAGTCCACTACCCGACGTCGGCTACACCTTC. Residues: CASSPLPDVGYTF.

The chain joins TRBV14 to TRBJ2-3; 13 bases align to TRBD2. Losses at the gene ends were 6 bases for V and 9 bases for J; bases not matched to a gene: 12. The germline V gene encodes CDR1 SGHDN and CDR2 FVKESK. The CDR3 has 16 residues. CDR3 nucleotide sequence: TGTGCCAGCAGTCGCCTTCCGGGACTAGCGGGAATCACGCAGTATTTT. The encoded protein is CASSRLPGLAGITQYF. The full variable domain, its missing parts supplied by reference TRBV14 and TRBJ2-3, is EAGVTQFPSHSVIEKGQTVTLRCDPISGHDNLYWYRRVMGKEIKFLLHFVKESKQDESGMPNNRFLAERTGGTYSTLKVQPAELEDSGVYFCASSRLPGLAGITQYFGPGTRLTVL.

This clone appeared a few times. V is TRBV6-1 and J is TRBJ1-2; maybe TRBD1 (6 bases). The CDR3 consists of 15 residues. Germline V gene data show CDR1 as MNHNS and CDR2 as SASEGT. Trimming left V 1 base short and J 4 bases short, with 13 bases between. In DNA, the CDR3 is TGTGCCAGCAGTGAAGGACAGGCCAGGTTCTATGGCTACACCTTC. Amino acid sequence: CASSEGQARFYGYTF.